A selection of T cell receptor beta chains follows, all from one sample in a study of T cells in Graves' hyperthyroidism and ophthalmopathy. TCRdb recomputed calls from the multiplex PCR reads with MiXCR, one row per CDR3 protein. Of roughly 360,000 distinct CDR3 sequences in the sample, approximately 15% were seen once. The sample taken for sequencing was blood. The source of these receptors is a man aged 30-40 years with Graves' hyperthyroidism that later progressed to Graves' ophthalmopathy. CDR3s include the opening cysteine and the closing phenylalanine or tryptophan. The order of the fields is V gene, J gene, CDR3 protein.

TRBV7-9	TRBJ2-5	CASSLASSGDQETQYF
TRBV18	TRBJ1-5	CASSPPNGQPQHF
TRBV20-1	TRBJ1-6	CSARTQTSYNSPLHF
TRBV28	TRBJ2-5	CASGKYSLQETQYF
TRBV2	TRBJ1-5	CASRGLYRGDQPQHF
TRBV7-2	TRBJ1-2	CANRLPGQGYGYTF
TRBV4-2	TRBJ2-7	CASSQEEYSYEQYF
TRBV29-1	TRBJ2-3	CSVGKGGSINTDTQYF
TRBV27	TRBJ2-1	CASSPLLAGGVHEQFF
TRBV5-1	TRBJ1-5	CASSRTGTPDQPQHF
TRBV5-5	TRBJ1-3	CASSIIGGVLSGNTIYF
TRBV7-9	TRBJ2-1	CASTGGVRSYNEQFF
TRBV20-1	TRBJ2-3	CSAWKDWDTDTQYF
TRBV7-9	TRBJ2-2	CASRPRVAENTGELFF
TRBV20-1	TRBJ1-5	CSARELAGSEANQPQHF
TRBV6-1	TRBJ2-7	CASSAGQGIAYEQYF
TRBV12-3/TRBV12-4	TRBJ2-3	CASSLTNRERDTQYF
TRBV15	TRBJ1-5	CATSRDGQPQHF
TRBV28	TRBJ2-7	CASSRRVAEYEQYF
TRBV7-2	TRBJ1-5	CASSWEEGQPQHF
TRBV18	TRBJ1-2	CASSPDRFGPGGYTF
TRBV5-6	TRBJ1-5	CASSLNRMNNQPQHF